A selection of T cell receptor beta chains follows, all from one sample in a study of identical twins. Each CDR3 protein is one row after TCRdb ran MiXCR on the 5' RACE reads. In the table there are 400,000 to 550,000 distinct CDR3 sequences, 24% of which are singletons. These data also featured in a second study, about T cells expressing NK-cell markers.

The source material was CD4+ T cells sorted from blood. The origin of the receptors is a woman under 30 in good health. The CDR3 runs from the conserved cysteine through the conserved F or W. D genes are given only for firm matches. Clone size is given for some rows only: seen once, a few or many times, or a class if the clone is expanded.

>few|NA|TRBV5-1|TRBJ2-3
TGCGCCAGCAGCTTGTACGACAAGCCCGAGAATACGCAGTATTTT
CASSLYDKPENTQYF
>NA|TRBD2|TRBV29-1|TRBJ2-3
TGCAGCGGGGGACTAGCGGGGGCCACAGATACGCAGTATTTT
CSGGLAGATDTQYF
>NA|NA|TRBV29-1|TRBJ2-1
TGCAGCGCGGGCAAATCCTACAATGAGCAGTTCTTC
CSAGKSYNEQFF
>NA|NA|TRBV29-1|TRBJ1-1
TGCAGCGTTGTTCGGGACACCAGGCTGAACACTGAAGCTTTCTTT
CSVVRDTRLNTEAFF
>NA|NA|TRBV6-5|TRBJ2-4
TGTGCCAGCAGTTACTCCCGGGTTCCCAAAAACATTCAGTACTTC
CASSYSRVPKNIQYF
>few|NA|TRBV6-2/TRBV6-3|TRBJ2-5
TGTGCCAGCAGTTACCGACCCGAGACCCAGTACTTC
CASSYRPETQYF
>NA|NA|TRBV5-1|TRBJ2-2
TGCGCCAGCAGCCCAGGGGACACCGGGGAGCTGTTTTTT
CASSPGDTGELFF
>NA|NA|TRBV9|TRBJ2-1
TGTGCCAGCAGCACCGGACGGTACAATGAGCAGTTCTTC
CASSTGRYNEQFF
>few|NA|TRBV12-3/TRBV12-4|TRBJ1-6
TGTGCCAGCAGACCCGAGACAACCCGTTCACCCCTCCACTTT
CASRPETTRSPLHF
>NA|NA|TRBV5-1|TRBJ1-2
TGCGCCAGCAGCGGAGGGACTTTACCTAGCGGCTACACCTTC
CASSGGTLPSGYTF
>NA|NA|TRBV20-1|TRBJ2-7
TGCAGTGCTCAGGGACGAAACTACGAGCAGTACTTC
CSAQGRNYEQYF
>many|TRBD1|TRBV12-3/TRBV12-4|TRBJ1-5
TGTGCCAGCAGTTTGAGGGGGACAGGAAACAATCAGCCCCAGCATTTT
CASSLRGTGNNQPQHF
>NA|NA|TRBV20-1|TRBJ2-1
TGCAGTGCCTTAGAGAGGGAGCAGTTCTTC
CSALEREQFF
>NA|TRBD1|TRBV7-2|TRBJ2-3
TGTGCCAGCAGCTTAGTTGGGACAGGCCTAGATACGCAGTATTTT
CASSLVGTGLDTQYF
>NA|TRBD2|TRBV11-2|TRBJ2-3
TGTGCCAGCAGCTCACGGACTAGCGGGGGGACTAGCACAGATACGCAGTATTTT
CASSSRTSGGTSTDTQYF
>NA|TRBD2|TRBV5-1|TRBJ2-3
TGCGCCAGCAGCTTGGCCCTGACTAGCGGGAGCCCTCTCAGCACAGATACGCAGTATTTT
CASSLALTSGSPLSTDTQYF
>NA|NA|TRBV7-2|TRBJ2-3
TGTGCCAGCACCCCAAGAGGGAGCCCAGATACGCAGTATTTT
CASTPRGSPDTQYF
>few|NA|TRBV11-3|TRBJ2-1
TGTGCCAGCGGCCGGGGCACCTACAATGAGCAGTTCTTC
CASGRGTYNEQFF
>few|TRBD1|TRBV20-1|TRBJ2-1
TGCAGTGCCCACTGGACAGGGGGAGCCCCCAATGAGCAGTTCTTC
CSAHWTGGAPNEQFF
>few|TRBD1|TRBV6-5|TRBJ2-4
TGTGCCAGCAGTTACTACGACAGGGGGCTAGCCAAAAACATTCAGTACTTC
CASSYYDRGLAKNIQYF
>few|NA|TRBV5-1|TRBJ2-7
TGCGCCAGCAGCCCGGAGGGTCCCTCCTACGAGCAGTACTTC
CASSPEGPSYEQYF
>few|TRBD1|TRBV15|TRBJ2-4
TGTGCCACCAGCAGAGGGATAGGACAGGGGTTCCACATTCAGTACTTC
CATSRGIGQGFHIQYF